These 30 T cell receptor beta chains came from one sample sequenced in a study of shared clonotypes between healthy human individuals. Clones were sequenced by immunoSEQ multiplex PCR, and TCRdb holds only the in-frame ones, with some missing. The sample lists around 980,000 clones, around 78% occurring once. The sample comprised memory CD4+ T cells from PBMCs. Indicated subset: CD45RA-negative fraction. These receptors all come from a man in his late teens or twenties in good health. Some clones in this sample may be carry-over from other donors' samples.

The chain links TRBV13 to TRBJ2-7, with D possibly TRBD1 on 5 matching bases. The CDR3 is made up of 12 amino acids. Germline V gene lookup returns CDR1 PRHDT and CDR2 FYEKMQ (reference sequence). V dropped 2 bases and J dropped 5 bases, with 7 bases sitting between them. CDR3 nucleotide sequence: TGTGCCAGCAGCTTAAGGGGCCACGAGCAGTACTTC. This codes for CASSLRGHEQYF.

The chain employs TRBV11-2 and TRBJ1-2, with 10 bases that match TRBD1. J lost 3 bases, V lost 4 bases, and 11 bases had no gene match. The germline V gene encodes CDR1 SGHAT and CDR2 FQNNGV. The CDR3 sequence is 17 residues long. This CDR3 is CASSSIGRDRGDYGYTF. CDR3 DNA sequence: TGTGCCAGCAGCTCTATAGGAAGGGACAGGGGAGACTATGGCTACACCTTC.

The V call is TRBV5-4, the J call TRBJ1-1; D is ambiguous. Trimming left V 4 bases short and J 1 base short, with 11 bases between. Germline V CDR1 and CDR2: SGHNT, YYREEE (reference sequence). The CDR3 covers 14 residues. The CDR3 DNA sequence: TGTGCCAGCAGCCCGACACCAACGAACACTGAAGCTTTCTTT. It specifies CASSPTPTNTEAFF.

This clone has more than one count but fewer than ten. The chain links TRBV25-1 to TRBJ2-5; the D gene is possibly TRBD1 (6 bases). The DNA end lines up better with TRBJ2-7; the J call may be wrong. Germline values: CDR1 MGHDK, CDR2 SYGVNS. CDR3 length: 14 amino acids. The CDR3 loop is CASSGVTGPYEQYF. CDR3 nucleotides: TGTGCCAGCAGTGGGGTGACAGGCCCCTACGAGCAGTACTTC.

V and J are TRBV6-5 and TRBJ2-4; 7 bases agree with TRBD1. V was clipped by 5 bases and J by 7 bases; unmatched bases: 5. Germline values: CDR1 MNHEY, CDR2 SVGAGI. The CDR3 runs 13 residues. The CDR3 is CASSRQGLNIQYF. CDR3 DNA: TGTGCCAGCAGTCGACAGGGATTGAACATTCAGTACTTC.

This chain joins TRBV28 and TRBJ1-2, with 7 bases that match TRBD1. Trimming removed 5 bases from V and 7 bases from J; junction bases left unmatched: 13. The CDR3 length is 15 residues. Germline CDR1 MDHEN, CDR2 SYDVKM. The CDR3 nucleotides read TGTGCCAGCAGTCCGGGGACAGCAGTCGCCTCTGGCTACACCTTC. It is translated as CASSPGTAVASGYTF.

The chain employs TRBV27 and TRBJ2-1; 14 positions agree with TRBD2. The CDR3 has 16 amino acids. V lost 5 bases, J lost 10 bases, and 10 bases stayed unmatched. Germline CDR1 is MNHEY and CDR2 is SMNVEV (reference sequence). CDR3 in DNA: TGTGCCAGCAGTGGATCGGGACTAGCGGGAGTTAAAGAGCAGTTCTTC. Its translation: CASSGSGLAGVKEQFF.

Many counts were recorded for this clone. The chain couples TRBV27 to TRBJ1-2; 7 nucleotides line up with TRBD1. V lost 4 bases and J lost 10; bases outside the gene matches: 6. The length of the CDR3 is 12 residues. Germline CDR1 reads MNHEY; CDR2 reads SMNVEV (reference sequence). The CDR3 DNA is TGTGCCAGCAGTTCCGGGGACAGTTCCTACACCTTC. Translated: CASSSGDSSYTF.

The J gene is TRBJ2-5, the V gene TRBV29-1; no definite D call. V lost 4 bases, J lost 2 bases, and 11 bases lay in between. From germline, CDR1 is SQVTM and CDR2 ANQGSEA. The CDR3 has 13 amino acids. Here the CDR3 DNA reads TGCAGCGTTGTGGCAGTCAGACAAGAGACCCAGTACTTC. Translating gives CSVVAVRQETQYF.

This chain uses TRBV29-1 with TRBJ2-5, with D possibly being TRBD1 (5 bases). V dropped 7 bases and J dropped 9 bases, with 21 bases sitting between them. This CDR3 contains 13 residues. Germline CDR1 and CDR2: SQVTM and ANQGSEA. CDR3 DNA sequence: TGCAGCGCTGCACCCAGGGTCCAAACGGCCCAGTACTTC. This gives the protein CSAAPRVQTAQYF.

This chain links TRBV6-5 with TRBJ2-3; the D gene is possibly TRBD1 (6 bases). Trimming pared 2 bases from V and 3 bases from J, leaving 12 bases between. Per germline, CDR1 MNHEY and CDR2 SVGAGI. This CDR3 has 15 residues. CDR3 sequence reads: CASSYQGSLTDTQYF. In nucleotides, the CDR3 is TGTGCCAGCAGTTACCAGGGGAGCTTGACAGATACGCAGTATTTT.

This chain links TRBV29-1 with TRBJ2-2; unclear D gene. Germline V lookup: CDR1 SQVTM, CDR2 ANQGSEA. The V gene lost 4 bases and the J gene lost 5 bases, with 11 bases spanning the gap. There are 13 residues in the CDR3. CDR3 DNA sequence: TGCAGCGTTGCACGGGTAGGGACCGGGGAGCTGTTTTTT. Residues: CSVARVGTGELFF.

This chain uses TRBV19 with TRBJ1-5, with TRBD1 matching 7 bases. Losses at the gene ends were 8 bases for V and 0 bases for J; bases not matched to a gene: 19. Germline values: CDR1 LNHDA, CDR2 SQIVND (reference sequence). The length of the CDR3 is 19 residues. This CDR3 reads CASSATGNISPYSNQPQHF. In DNA, the CDR3 is TGTGCCAGTTCCGCGACAGGGAATATATCCCCTTATAGCAATCAGCCCCAGCATTTT.

In regard to this clone: Just one base apart from a much larger clone, this may be a read error. The genes are TRBV5-8 and TRBJ1-4; TRBD1 matches at 7 bases. CDR3 size: 14 residues. The V segment lost 2 bases and the J segment 8 bases; nucleotides outside the gene matches: 6. Germline V gene data show CDR1 as SGHTS and CDR2 as YDEGEE. CDR3 DNA sequence: TGTGCCAGCAGCTTAGGGGGCGACAGGGAAAAACTGTTTTTT. As protein: CASSLGGDREKLFF. Combining the CDR3 with reference TRBV5-8 and TRBJ1-4 gives the whole variable domain EAGVTQSPTHLIKTRGQQATLRCSPISGHTSVYWYQQALGLGLQFLLWYDEGEERNRGNFPPRFSGRQFPNYSSELNVNALELEDSALYLCASSLGGDREKLFFGSGTQLSVL.

The chain uses TRBV7-7 and TRBJ2-7; 14 bases match TRBD2. Germline values: CDR1 SSHAT, CDR2 FNYEAQ (reference sequence). Trimming removed 4 bases from V and 6 bases from J; junction bases left unmatched: 5. The CDR3 is 15 residues long. The CDR3: CASSSGLAGAGEQYF. CDR3 DNA: TGTGCCAGCAGCTCGGGACTAGCGGGAGCTGGCGAGCAGTACTTC.

The chain links TRBV7-3 to TRBJ2-1, with a possible D match to TRBD1 (6 bases). The CDR3 is 14 residues long. V lost 5 bases and J lost 5, with 13 bases in between. The germline V gene has CDR1 SGHTA and CDR2 FQGTGA. In nucleotides, the CDR3 is TGTGCCAGCAGCGACGGCAGACAGGACAATGAGCAGTTCTTC. It is translated as CASSDGRQDNEQFF.

This clone was recorded only once. CDR3 coding DNA: TGTGCCAGCAGCCCCGGACAGGGGAGAAACACCATATATTTT. Protein: CASSPGQGRNTIYF. The rearrangement uses TRBV6-5 and TRBJ1-3; 9 positions match TRBD1. This CDR3 comprises 14 residues. The V segment lost 6 bases and the J segment 5 bases; nucleotides outside the gene matches: 5. The germline V gene has CDR1 MNHEY and CDR2 SVGAGI.

This clone was detected once. This CDR3 reads CASSSTETGNTIYF. CDR3 bases: TGCGCCAGCAGCTCCACAGAAACTGGAAACACCATATATTTT. This chain joins TRBV5-1 and TRBJ1-3; D is ambiguous. This CDR3 region has 14 residues. V dropped 3 bases and J dropped 2 bases, with 9 bases sitting between them. Germline values: CDR1 SGHRS, CDR2 YFSETQ.

This chain joins TRBV6-4 and TRBJ2-1; no firm D call. V was cut by 6 bases and J by 4 bases, with 16 bases left in between. The length of the CDR3 is 15 residues. Germline V CDR1 and CDR2: MRHNA, SNTAGT. The CDR3 coding sequence is TGTGCCAGCAGCGAAACGCTCGCCGCTTACAATGAGCAGTTCTTC. Amino acid sequence: CASSETLAAYNEQFF.

The chain has TRBV30 and TRBJ2-7; weak D call: TRBD2 (6 bases). The CDR3 is 14 amino acids. The germline V and J ends were trimmed by 0 bases and 5 bases, with 14 bases remaining between them. Germline CDR1 GTSNPN, CDR2 SVGIG (reference sequence). The CDR3 bases are TGTGCCTGGAGTGTACACGGGAGTATCCACGAGCAGTACTTC. This gives the protein CAWSVHGSIHEQYF.

V usage is TRBV5-8 and J usage is TRBJ1-5, with D tentatively TRBD1 (5 bases). Trimming left V 4 bases short and J 0 bases short, with 14 bases between. The CDR3 is made up of 16 amino acids. Germline V CDR1 and CDR2: SGHTS, YDEGEE. The CDR3 reads CASSAGQANSNQPQHF. The CDR3 DNA sequence: TGTGCCAGCAGCGCGGGGCAGGCTAATAGCAATCAGCCCCAGCATTTT.

Concerning this clone: A far larger clone is one base from this, pointing to a likely read error. This rearrangement joins TRBV6-1 to TRBJ2-7, with TRBD1 matching over 9 bases. The length of the CDR3 is 13 residues. Germline loops: CDR1 MNHNS, CDR2 SASEGT. The junction had 5 bases not matched to a gene; V was cut back by 6 bases and J by 5 bases. DNA of the CDR3: TGTGCCAGCAGCCGGGACAGGGTAAACGAGCAGTACTTC. Protein sequence: CASSRDRVNEQYF.

This clone was counted once. The CDR3: CASSSTSFGTQYF. In DNA, the CDR3 is TGTGCCAGCAGCTCTACTAGTTTCGGGACCCAGTACTTC. The chain joins TRBV7-3 to TRBJ2-5; possible D gene TRBD2, 5 bases. The germline V gene has CDR1 SGHTA and CDR2 FQGTGA. There are 13 residues in the CDR3. V dropped 4 bases and J dropped 7 bases, with 13 bases sitting between them.

The chain carries TRBV19 and TRBJ2-6; unclear D gene. The CDR3 spans 15 residues. CDR1 LNHDA and CDR2 SQIVND come from the germline V gene (reference sequence). V gave up 7 bases and J gave up 0 bases, with 10 bases separating them. The CDR3 bases are TGTGCCAGTAAGGAGAGTCGCTCTGGGGCCAACGTCCTGACTTTC. Translating it yields CASKESRSGANVLTF. The complete variable domain, with remaining parts taken from reference TRBV19 and TRBJ2-6, reads DGGITQSPKYLFRKEGQNVTLSCEQNLNHDAMYWYRQDPGQGLRLIYYSQIVNDFQKGDIAEGYSVSREKKESFPLTVTSAQKNPTAFYLCASKESRSGANVLTFGAGSRLTVL.

This sequence joins TRBV9 and TRBJ1-3, with D maybe TRBD1 (6 bases). This CDR3 has 18 amino acids. Germline V gives CDR1 SGDLS, CDR2 YYNGEE. Trimming stripped 0 bases from V and 0 bases from J, with 16 bases between. The CDR3 DNA reads as TGTGCCAGCAGCGTAGATGGGGGGCGGACCGGCTCTGGAAACACCATATATTTT. Protein product: CASSVDGGRTGSGNTIYF.

This clone was recorded once. V usage is TRBV7-3 and J usage is TRBJ2-2, with D unresolved. This CDR3 is 12 amino acids long. In germline, CDR1 is SGHTA, CDR2 FQGTGA. V gave up 4 bases and J gave up 4 bases, with 4 bases separating them. CDR3 bases: TGTGCCAGCAGCTCCATCACCGGGGAGCTGTTTTTT. This gives the protein CASSSITGELFF.

This sequence joins TRBV29-1 and TRBJ1-2, with no clear D. Trimming cost V 1 base and J 4 bases, with 10 bases left between them. This CDR3 is built from 13 residues. Germline V gene data show CDR1 as SQVTM and CDR2 as ANQGSEA. This CDR3 is CSVEVAEGYGYTF. The CDR3 coding sequence is TGCAGCGTTGAAGTAGCTGAGGGCTATGGCTACACCTTC.

This clone was observed once. The chain joins TRBV28 to TRBJ2-7; D possibly corresponds to TRBD2 (6 bases). Trimming shortened V by 1 base and J by 3 bases, and 13 bases separated the two germline ends. Germline CDR1 reads MDHEN; CDR2 reads SYDVKM. This CDR3 spans 15 amino acids. The DNA of the CDR3 is TGTGCCAGCAGTTTATATCCAGGAGGGGTCTACGAGCAGTACTTC. Translation gives CASSLYPGGVYEQYF.

The count of this clone is one. The V gene is TRBV6-5, the J gene TRBJ2-2; D might be TRBD2 (6 bases). The V and J ends lost 4 bases and 5 bases respectively, with 11 bases between them. This CDR3 is 14 amino acids long. Germline V lookup: CDR1 MNHEY, CDR2 SVGAGI. The CDR3 DNA reads as TGTGCCAGCAGTTGGGGGGTCGGGACCGGGGAGCTGTTTTTT. This codes for CASSWGVGTGELFF.

The chain recombines TRBV10-1 with TRBJ2-1, with D hard to call. Germline V gene data show CDR1 as WNHNN and CDR2 as SYGVQD (reference sequence). Trimming left V 3 bases short and J 5 bases short, with 2 bases between. There are 11 residues in the CDR3. The CDR3 loop reads CASSDDNEQFF. In DNA form, the CDR3 reads TGCGCCAGCAGTGACGACAATGAGCAGTTCTTC.